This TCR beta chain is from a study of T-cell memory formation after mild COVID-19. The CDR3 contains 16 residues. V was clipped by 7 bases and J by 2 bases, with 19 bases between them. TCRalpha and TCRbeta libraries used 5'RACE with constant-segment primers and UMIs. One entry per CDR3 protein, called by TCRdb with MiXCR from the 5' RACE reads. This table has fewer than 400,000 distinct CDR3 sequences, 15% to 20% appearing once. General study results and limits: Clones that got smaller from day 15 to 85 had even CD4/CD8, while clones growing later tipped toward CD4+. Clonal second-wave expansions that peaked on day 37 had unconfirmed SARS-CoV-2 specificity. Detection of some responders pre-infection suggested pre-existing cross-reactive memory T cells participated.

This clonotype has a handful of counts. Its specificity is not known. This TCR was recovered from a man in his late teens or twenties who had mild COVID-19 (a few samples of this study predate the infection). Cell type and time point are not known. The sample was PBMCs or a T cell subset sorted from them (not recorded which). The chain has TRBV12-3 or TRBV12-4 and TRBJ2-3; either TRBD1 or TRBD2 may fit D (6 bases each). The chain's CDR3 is CASNLLAWGATDTQYF. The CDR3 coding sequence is TGTGCCAGCAATCTCTTAGCGTGGGGGGCCACAGATACGCAGTATTTT.